This T cell receptor (beta chain) appears in the sequencing data of a study of CD8+ T cells in alopecia areata. Treatment denoted: oral pan-JAK inhibitor, 5-10 mg twice daily. A few counts support this clone. This CDR3 comprises 15 residues. The V gene's germline CDR1 is SGHNT and CDR2 YYREEE (reference sequence). V was pared by 9 bases and J by 3 bases, with 19 bases between. cDNA serving as the sequencing template came from extracted, reverse transcribed RNA. Some clones are missing from TCRdb's copy, which holds only in-frame ones; the method was immunoSEQ multiplex PCR. Seen here are hundreds of thousands of clones, more than 30% observed once, and the top ten hold 0.48%.

The rearrangement uses TRBV5-4 and TRBJ2-4; D ambiguous. The sample here was CD4+ T cells sorted from blood, taken between weeks 30 and 35, from a patient treated with tofacitinib. The clonotype comes from a human donor with alopecia areata. The CDR3 sequence: CATLDFSRNKNIQYF. For the CDR3, the DNA is TGTGCCACCCTGGATTTCAGCCGTAACAAAAACATTCAGTACTTC.